This T cell receptor beta chain appears in the sequencing data of a study of cytomegalovirus exposure and HLA in healthy donors (dated by TCRdb to about 2017). For the wider study: An earlier analysis of approximately 640 of the donors reported approximately 300 Gb of sequence data and 100 million to 140 million unique TCR beta sequences from about 200 million T cells. An early release covering 550 to 650 HLA-typed donors comprised 250 to 350 gigabases of sequencing data and 85 million to 100 million unique TCR sequences. Of the roughly 390 genotyped donors, less than 90% were placed in the genetic ancestry cluster associated with self-reported Caucasian donors. The study aimed to test whether signatures of past pathogen exposure could be identified by cataloging public T cell receptors. The T cell repertoires of around 730 subjects were profiled by immunosequencing and related to cytomegalovirus serostatus. In addition to the first cohort of 650 to 800 subjects, a separate validation cohort of around 110 different subjects was used. High-throughput TCR immunosequencing, statistical association of individual TCRs with disease status, and machine learning were combined to predict cytomegalovirus infection status. A later analysis re-analyzed previously published TCR beta repertoires from 666 donors and added high-resolution HLA genotyping to study TCR occurrence patterns. Rather than using new phenotypic data, the later analysis identified candidate immune exposures from TCR beta sequences and from how often those sequences occurred across donors. To decide whether each TCR beta V gene segment behaved as functional or pseudogenic, an earlier analysis of nearly 600 of the donors relied on high-throughput TCR beta sequencing. Donor age, sex, ethnicity and CMV serostatus were compiled together with the repertoire data. Genome-wide SNP genotypes for about 60% of the 666 donors were used in a later genetic analysis, which treated that subset as a discovery cohort. All discovery cohort repertoires had been generated using a single sequencing platform. Class I and class II HLA loci were covered by the typing at four-digit resolution. The number of typed donors differed by locus: about 620-630 for A, B, C, DRB1 and DQB1; roughly 510 for DQA1; 600 to 610 for DPA1; and 400 to 480 for DPB1. Several DR-DQ haplotypes were treated as single units for association and clustering because of strong linkage in the cohort. On average, 235,054 unique TCR beta nucleotide sequences were sequenced per donor among about 400 genotyped donors of the cohort, with around 19% of those sequences being non-productive. Summary of the overall study and its limitations: In a later analysis, about 17,000 TCR beta sequences were associated with specific HLA alleles at a false discovery rate of 0.05. In a later analysis, several top co-occurrence clusters were reported to appear linked to parvovirus B19, influenza, CMV and Epstein-Barr virus. An earlier analysis of some 590 of the donors showed that most TCR beta V segments appeared in productive rearrangements either about 90% or about 30% of the time, which broadly matched IMGT annotations. The authors suggested that the approach could potentially be generalized to other disease states and immunological phenotypes. A few of the identified cytomegalovirus-associated TCR beta chains were confirmed in vitro to be specific for cytomegalovirus antigens. Only TCR beta chains were sequenced in this cohort, and the absence of alpha or paired-chain data limited detectable features. When HLA alleles, especially DR and DQ, strongly co-occurred, attributing TCR associations to individual alleles was difficult. Presence/absence analyses assumed roughly uniform sequencing depth across donors, an assumption that may not hold. Some IMGT-functional V segments, including TRBV6-2 and TRBV6-3, could not be distinguished by the 87-base-pair reads and were therefore excluded. According to a later analysis, most CMV-associated TCR beta chains appeared to be HLA-restricted, and the HLA associations seemed to be driven largely by CMV exposure. A later genetic analysis reported fewer N-insertions in productive TCRs among donors in an Asian-associated ancestry cluster than the 666-donor mean. An association between a missense DCLRE1C variant and V-gene and J-gene trimming of TCR beta chains was found in a later genetic analysis and replicated in an independent cohort. Because HLA typing was missing for some donors at each locus, association tests included only the typed subset. The earlier analysis of approximately 590 of the donors excluded roughly 17 rarely observed V segments, including chromosome 9 orphons, because counts were too low. Most TCR sequences were seen in very few donors, while some public TCRs were found in many individuals. The only immune exposure information available for the cohort was CMV serostatus. A group of highly shared sequence variants was considered likely to be a technical artifact of the sequencing pipeline. In a later analysis, HLA-associated TCR beta chains showed more clonal expansion and lower generation probabilities than non-associated chains that were equally common. In the study, roughly 160 TCR beta chains were listed as associated with cytomegalovirus. Linkage disequilibrium might explain the correlated functional status among segregating V segments, but an unknown experimental factor could not be excluded. In a later analysis, the rate of TCR association differed among HLA loci, with DRB1 alleles having the most associated TCRs and HLA-C alleles having the fewest. A further reported finding was that TCR beta sequences accurately predicted the HLA-A and HLA-B alleles for most subjects in the first cohort. Cytomegalovirus status was reported to be diagnosed by the classifier with high specificity and sensitivity in both the original and validation cohorts.

This clone appeared a single time. The specificity of this receptor is unknown. Nothing much larger sits one base from this clone, and base qualities are not available. The cohort consisted of 600 or so healthy bone marrow donors. At the time of sampling, all cohort members were nominally healthy, though unrecorded immune exposures were likely present. The donor tested CMV seropositive and was one of the 289 seropositive cohort members. A peripheral blood sample was provided by each donor, and peripheral blood mononuclear cells were used for TCR beta sequencing. Genomic DNA extraction from the blood cell samples was performed with the Qiagen DNeasy Blood Extraction Kit. Taken from the germline V gene, the CDR1 and CDR2 loops are WSHSY and SAAADI. Its CDR3 holds 14 amino acids, cysteine through phenylalanine. Only the CDR3 DNA stays, 42 bases, in frame from base 1. V was cut back by 8 bases and J by 5 bases, leaving a gap of 19 bases between them.

Receptors were amplified or captured by the immunoSEQ multiplex PCR assay. The multiplex PCR relied on a mix of 60 forward primers for TCR Vbeta segments and 13 reverse primers for TCR Jbeta segments. Amplification of the CDR3 region of rearranged TCR beta genes was performed with a multiplex PCR assay on genomic DNA. On the Illumina HiSeq System, the amplified TCR beta libraries were sequenced as 87-base-pair reads. Regarding the original processing steps: A later analysis counted about 80 million unique TCR beta chains across the 550 to 750 repertoires, and some 11 million of these chains were shared by at least two donors. Raw reads were error-corrected and collapsed into unique sequences by a nearest-neighbor algorithm in which closely related sequences were merged to remove PCR and sequencing errors. V, D and J gene segments were assigned by aligning CDR3 sequences to IMGT reference sequences. For a sequence to be retained, a match of at least six nucleotides to both a V gene segment and a J gene segment was required. A rearrangement counted as productive if the CDR3 had no stop codons and remained in frame with V and J, and every other rearrangement counted as non-productive. Following IMGT convention, CDR3 was defined as the stretch from the second conserved V-encoded cysteine up to the conserved J-encoded phenylalanine. The earlier analysis of some 540 of the donors excluded any sequence lacking an unambiguous match to a single V gene segment. In an earlier analysis of a few hundred of the donors, V segments were called functional above 56.7% productive rearrangements and were called segregating when the between-donor standard deviation exceeded 5%. A statistical classification framework was built to diagnose cytomegalovirus status from the catalog of TCR beta chain sequences. V and J gene assignment, in a later analysis, came from comparing TCR nucleotide sequences with IMGT/GENE-DB human TR gene sequences. The TCRdist pipeline was used in a later analysis to assign CDR3 sequences and most-parsimonious VDJ recombination scenarios. In a later analysis, each TCR beta chain was defined by its CDR3 amino acid sequence together with its V-gene family, and reads lacking a unique V-gene family were excluded. As a way to deal with suspected cross-contamination and a sequencing artifact, a later analysis dropped 592 nucleotide sequences that were highly shared and had low generation probability. In a later analysis, a clonal expansion index for each public chain was calculated from normalized within-repertoire ranks of inferred template counts. In a later analysis, generation probabilities were computed using a VDJ recombination model fitted to out-of-frame rearrangements, and the results were checked against IGoR. In a later analysis, TCR-TCR, TCR-HLA and TCR-CMV co-occurrence was scored with hypergeometric tests, and a repertoire-size bias correction was applied to TCR pairs. To estimate false discovery rates, a later analysis permuted the HLA or CMV assignments 20 times. In a later analysis, co-occurring TCRs were grouped with DBSCAN, and TCRdist sequence similarity was added when clustering was performed within HLA-allele-positive subsets. Repertoires with fewer than 30,000 or more than 120,000 public chains, plus five repertoires with anomalous nucleotide sharing, were excluded from co-occurrence clustering. TCRdb provides this immuneACCESS table in a form limited to in-frame rearrangements. Some clones are lacking; in checked studies, under half of them reflect an unresolved V gene, and why the rest are absent is not known. V and J calls and clone size are given by that table; D and trimming were obtained from the DNA. The table for this sample lists some 80,000 clones; 78% of them were counted only once. Clones ranked in the top ten supply over 4.5% of the sample.

The chain joins TRBV10-2 to TRBJ2-7; a tentative D call is TRBD2 (8 bases match). This sequence was found in a man aged 18 to 30 in good health and CMV-seropositive. The sample taken for sequencing was PBMCs. The nucleotide sequence reads as follows: TGCGCCAGCTGGACAGGACTAGCTCGCCACGAGCAGTACTTC. This sequence encodes CASWTGLARHEQYF.